This T cell receptor (beta chain) was recorded in a study of CD8 T cells in Susac syndrome. Study-wide points: Acknowledgment was made by the study that its TCR sequencing and HLA analysis involved a relatively small number of individuals.

As to this clonotype: The antigen is not known.

After extraction with the RNeasy kit, roughly 0.45 to 1 ug of the RNA was reverse transcribed using random hexamers. From the immunoSEQ multiplex PCR reads, TCRdb called clonotypes with MiXCR, one entry per CDR3 protein. Of a few hundred thousand distinct CDR3 sequences in the sample, roughly 96% are singletons; the top ten hold roughly 0.09%. The authors negatively isolated CD8+ and CD4+ T cells and FACS-enriched TEMRA cells. The sequencing input was CD4+ T cells from PBMCs. The sequence derives from a human donor with multiple sclerosis.

The CDR3 reads CASSQLGVEQYF. In DNA, the CDR3 is TGTGCCAGCAGCCAGCTAGGGGTCGAGCAGTACTTC. This sequence joins TRBV7-2 and TRBJ2-7, with D perhaps matching TRBD1 (5 bases). Germline V lookup: CDR1 SGHTA, CDR2 FQGNSA. Trimming took 5 bases from V and 6 from J, leaving 11 bases between them. This CDR3 is 12 amino acids long.